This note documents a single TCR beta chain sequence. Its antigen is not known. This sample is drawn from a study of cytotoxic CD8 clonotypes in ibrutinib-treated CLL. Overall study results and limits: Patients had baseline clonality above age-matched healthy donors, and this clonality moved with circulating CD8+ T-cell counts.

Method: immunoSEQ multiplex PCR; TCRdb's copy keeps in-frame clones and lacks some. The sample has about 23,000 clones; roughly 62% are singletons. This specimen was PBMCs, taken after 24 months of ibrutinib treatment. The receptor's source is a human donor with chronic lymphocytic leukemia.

CDR3 region: CASSLDRGFTYEQYF. The CDR3 coding sequence is TGCGCCAGCAGCTTGGACAGGGGATTCACCTACGAGCAGTACTTC. This chain uses TRBV5-1 with TRBJ2-7; 7 bases line up with TRBD1. This CDR3 has 15 residues. V lost 0 bases and J lost 2; bases outside the gene matches: 5. Germline V lookup: CDR1 SGHRS, CDR2 YFSETQ.